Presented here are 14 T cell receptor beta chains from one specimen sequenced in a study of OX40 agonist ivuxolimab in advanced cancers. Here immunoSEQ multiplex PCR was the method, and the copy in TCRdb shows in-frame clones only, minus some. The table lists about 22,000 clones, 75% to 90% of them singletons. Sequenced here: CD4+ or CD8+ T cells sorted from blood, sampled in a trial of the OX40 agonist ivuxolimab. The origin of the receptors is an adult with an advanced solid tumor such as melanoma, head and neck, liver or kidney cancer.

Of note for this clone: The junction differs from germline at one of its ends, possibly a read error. For the CDR3, the DNA is TGCGCCAGCAGCCAAAGAGCCGGGACAGCGCGCTATGGCTACGCCTTC. It is translated as CASSQRAGTARYGYAF. The J gene is TRBJ1-2, the V gene TRBV4-1; 7 bases map to TRBD1. In germline, CDR1 is MGHRA, CDR2 YSYEKL. The CDR3 is 16 residues long.

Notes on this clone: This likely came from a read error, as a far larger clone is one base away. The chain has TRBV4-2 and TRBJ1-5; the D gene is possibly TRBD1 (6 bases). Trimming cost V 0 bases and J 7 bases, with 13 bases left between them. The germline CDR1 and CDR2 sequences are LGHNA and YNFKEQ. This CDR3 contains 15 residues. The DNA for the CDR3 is TGTGCCAGCAGCCAAGACCATACAGGGTTCCAGCCCCAGCATTTT. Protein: CASSQDHTGFQPQHF.

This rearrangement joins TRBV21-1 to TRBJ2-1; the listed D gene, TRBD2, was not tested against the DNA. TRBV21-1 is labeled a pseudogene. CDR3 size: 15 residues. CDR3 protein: CASLEQPFNSYEQFF. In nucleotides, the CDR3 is TGTGCCAGCCTAGAACAACCCTTCAATTCCTATGAGCAGTTCTTC.

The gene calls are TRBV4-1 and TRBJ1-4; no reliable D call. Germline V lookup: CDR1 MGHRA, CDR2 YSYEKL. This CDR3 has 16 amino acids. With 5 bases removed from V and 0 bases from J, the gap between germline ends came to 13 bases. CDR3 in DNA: TGCGCCAGCAGCGCTCCCCTCGGCGCAACTAATGAAAAACTGTTTTTT. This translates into CASSAPLGATNEKLFF.

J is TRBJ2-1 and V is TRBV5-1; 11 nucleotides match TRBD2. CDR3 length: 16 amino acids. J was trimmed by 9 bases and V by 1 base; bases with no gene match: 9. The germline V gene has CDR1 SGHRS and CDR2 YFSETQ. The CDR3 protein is CASSLRLAGGPVEQFF. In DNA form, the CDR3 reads TGCGCCAGCAGCTTGCGGTTAGCGGGAGGGCCAGTTGAGCAGTTCTTC.

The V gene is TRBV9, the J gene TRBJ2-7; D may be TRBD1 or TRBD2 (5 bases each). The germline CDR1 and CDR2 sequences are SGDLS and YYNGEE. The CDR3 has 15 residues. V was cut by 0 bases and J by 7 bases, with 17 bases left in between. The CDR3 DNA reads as TGTGCCAGCAGCGTAGCAGGGATTCTACTAGAGGAGCAGTACTTC. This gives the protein CASSVAGILLEEQYF.

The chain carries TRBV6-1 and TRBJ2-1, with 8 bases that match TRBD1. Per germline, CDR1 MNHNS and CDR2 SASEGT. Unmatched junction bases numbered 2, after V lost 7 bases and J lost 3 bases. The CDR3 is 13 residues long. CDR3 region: CASIGQGYNEQFF. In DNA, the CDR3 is TGTGCCAGCATAGGACAGGGCTACAATGAGCAGTTCTTC.

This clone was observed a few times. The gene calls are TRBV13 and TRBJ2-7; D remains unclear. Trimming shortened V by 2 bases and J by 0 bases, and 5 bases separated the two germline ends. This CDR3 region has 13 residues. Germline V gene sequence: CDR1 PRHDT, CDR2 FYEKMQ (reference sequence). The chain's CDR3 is CASSLLTSYEQYF. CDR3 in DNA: TGTGCCAGCAGCTTACTAACCTCCTACGAGCAGTACTTC.

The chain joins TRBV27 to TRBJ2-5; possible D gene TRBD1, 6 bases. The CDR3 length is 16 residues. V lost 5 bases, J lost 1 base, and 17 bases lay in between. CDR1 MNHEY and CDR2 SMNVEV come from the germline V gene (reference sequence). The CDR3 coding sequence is TGTGCCAGCAGTGGTACTCGAACAGGGACCCAAGAGACCCAGTACTTC. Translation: CASSGTRTGTQETQYF.

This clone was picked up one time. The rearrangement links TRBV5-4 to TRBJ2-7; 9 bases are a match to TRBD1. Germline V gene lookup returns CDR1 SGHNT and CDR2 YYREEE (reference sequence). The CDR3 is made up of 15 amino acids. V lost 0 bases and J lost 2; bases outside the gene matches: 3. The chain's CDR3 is CASSLAGTGPYEQYF. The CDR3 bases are TGTGCCAGCAGCTTGGCCGGGACAGGGCCCTACGAGCAGTACTTC.

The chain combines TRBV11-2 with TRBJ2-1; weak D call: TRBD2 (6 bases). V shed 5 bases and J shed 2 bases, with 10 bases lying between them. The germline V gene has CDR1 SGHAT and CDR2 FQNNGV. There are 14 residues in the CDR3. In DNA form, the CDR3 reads TGTGCCAGCAGCCCCCGGGAGACCTACAATGAGCAGTTCTTC. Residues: CASSPRETYNEQFF.

The CDR3 spells CASSPNPGGNQPQHF. CDR3 DNA sequence: TGTGCCAGCAGTCCAAACCCAGGGGGCAATCAGCCCCAGCATTTT. This chain connects TRBV6-5 to TRBJ1-5; a possible D gene is TRBD1 (6 bases). Germline V gene lookup returns CDR1 MNHEY and CDR2 SVGAGI. Trimming removed 5 bases at V and 2 bases at J, with 13 bases between. The CDR3 loop spans 15 amino acids.

CDR3 residues: CASSVEGTTSTDTQYF. CDR3 sequence (DNA): TGTGCCAGCAGCGTAGAGGGCACAACAAGCACAGATACGCAGTATTTT. This rearrangement joins TRBV9 to TRBJ2-3; D unresolved. Germline lookup yields CDR1 SGDLS and CDR2 YYNGEE. The V end was cut by 0 bases, the J end by 0 bases, with 11 bases between. The CDR3 sequence is 16 residues long.

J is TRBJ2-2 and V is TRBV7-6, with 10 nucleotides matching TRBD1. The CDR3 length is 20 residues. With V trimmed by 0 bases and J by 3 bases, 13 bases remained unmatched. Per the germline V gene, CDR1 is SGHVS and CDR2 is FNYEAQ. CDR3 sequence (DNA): TGTGCCAGCAGCTTAGCAAGTCCATCTGGGACAGGGGCAGACACCGGGGAGCTGTTTTTT. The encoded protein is CASSLASPSGTGADTGELFF.